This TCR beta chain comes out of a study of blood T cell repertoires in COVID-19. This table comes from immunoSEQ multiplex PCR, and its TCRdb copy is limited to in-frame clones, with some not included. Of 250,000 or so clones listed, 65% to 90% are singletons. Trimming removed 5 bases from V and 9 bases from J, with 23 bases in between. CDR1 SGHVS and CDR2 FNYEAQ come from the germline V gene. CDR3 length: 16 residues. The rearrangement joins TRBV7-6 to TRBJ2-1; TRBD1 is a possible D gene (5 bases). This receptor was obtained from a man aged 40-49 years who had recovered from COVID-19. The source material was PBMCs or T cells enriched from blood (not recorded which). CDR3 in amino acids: CASSERVTQGFGEQFF. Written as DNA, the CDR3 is TGTGCCAGCAGCGAAAGGGTTACGCAGGGATTTGGTGAGCAGTTCTTC.